The present entry profiles one TCR beta chain with its context. Its target is not known. The germline V gene has CDR1 SQVTM and CDR2 ANQGSEA. The V end was cut by 4 bases, the J end by 3 bases, with 11 bases between. The CDR3 contains 13 residues. The sorted Tregs were CD4+CD25+CD127-/low cells. After constant-region reverse-primer amplification, full-length variable regions underwent semi-nested PCR with Nested Universal Primer A. TCRdb used MiXCR to reprocess the 5' RACE reads, holding one entry per CDR3 protein. This table holds more than 10,000 distinct CDR3 sequences, roughly 51% found once. General study results and limits: Tumor-infiltrating Treg TCR alpha and beta sequences overlapped most with tumor naive CD4+ T cells, then blood naive. Larger-cohort validation covered only one TCR beta V-J rearrangement. Tumor memory CD4+ T cell TCR gene usage clustered with blood and lymph node memory CD4+ cells and lymph node naive CD4+ cells.

Source material: tumor-infiltrating Tregs sorted from the breast tumor. This sequence was found in a female donor with breast cancer. The V call is TRBV29-1, the J call TRBJ2-3, with D perhaps TRBD2 (6 bases). The chain's CDR3 is CSVAPGVTDTQYF. CDR3 nucleotides: TGCAGCGTTGCTCCGGGGGTAACAGATACGCAGTATTTT.